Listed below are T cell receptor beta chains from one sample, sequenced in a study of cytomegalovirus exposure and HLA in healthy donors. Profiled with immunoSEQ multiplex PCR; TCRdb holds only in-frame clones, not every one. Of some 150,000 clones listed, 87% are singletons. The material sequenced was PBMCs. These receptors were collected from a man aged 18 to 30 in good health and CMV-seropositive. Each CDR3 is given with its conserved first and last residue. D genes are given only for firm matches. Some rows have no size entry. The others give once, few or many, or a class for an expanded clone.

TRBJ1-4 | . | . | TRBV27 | TGTGCCAGCAGGGGGAGGAGGGATTTGGGAAAACTGTTTTTT | CASRGRRDLGKLFF
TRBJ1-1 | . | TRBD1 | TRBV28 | TGTGCCAGCAGAACCGGGACAGTAGCTTTCTTT | CASRTGTVAFF
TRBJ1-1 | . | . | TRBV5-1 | TGCGCCAGCAGCTTGCTCCCGAGTAACACTGAAGCTTTCTTT | CASSLLPSNTEAFF
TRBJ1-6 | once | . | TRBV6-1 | TGTGCCAGCAGAAGGGAGCAATATAATTCACCCCTCCACTTT | CASRREQYNSPLHF
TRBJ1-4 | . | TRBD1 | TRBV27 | TGTGCCAGCAGTTTAAGTGGACAGGGTCCTTTGCGGGAAAAACTGTTTTTT | CASSLSGQGPLREKLFF
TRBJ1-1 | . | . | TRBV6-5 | TGTGCCAGCAGCCGAATCGCGAGGGCGGGCACTGAAGCTTTCTTT | CASSRIARAGTEAFF
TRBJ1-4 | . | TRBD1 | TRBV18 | TGTGCCAGCTCACCAAGGGACAGGGGGGATGAAAAACTGTTTTTT | CASSPRDRGDEKLFF
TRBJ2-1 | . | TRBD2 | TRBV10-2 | TGCGCCAGCAGCGTATCTAGCGGGAGTTCCAATGAGCAGTTCTTC | CASSVSSGSSNEQFF
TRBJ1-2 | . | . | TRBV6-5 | TGTGCCAGCAGAACAAAATCAGGGGTCTATGGCTACACCTTC | CASRTKSGVYGYTF
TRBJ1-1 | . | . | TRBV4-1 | TGCGCCAGCAGCCAAGATGACCCGAGGATGAACACTGAAGCTTTCTTT | CASSQDDPRMNTEAFF
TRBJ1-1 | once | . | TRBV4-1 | TGCGCCAGCAGCCACCCCGGGGTCCGTGGCAGGGGACGAATGAACACTGAAGCTTTCTTT | CASSHPGVRGRGRMNTEAFF
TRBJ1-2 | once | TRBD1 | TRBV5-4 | TGTGCCAGCAGCCGACTGGGACAGGGTAACTATGGCTACACCTTC | CASSRLGQGNYGYTF
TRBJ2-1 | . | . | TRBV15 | TGTGCCACCAGCAGAGATCCTCACAATGAGCAGTTCTTC | CATSRDPHNEQFF
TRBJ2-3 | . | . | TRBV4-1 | TGCGCCAGCAGCTCCTTGCCCACTCCTGATACGCAGTATTTT | CASSSLPTPDTQYF
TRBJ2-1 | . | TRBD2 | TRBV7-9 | TGTGCCAGCAGCCTCGTAGCGGGCCCGAGCTACAATGAGCAGTTCTTC | CASSLVAGPSYNEQFF
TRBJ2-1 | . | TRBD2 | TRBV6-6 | TGTGCCAGCAGTCCCCAGCGGGAACCCTACAATGAGCAGTTCTTC | CASSPQREPYNEQFF
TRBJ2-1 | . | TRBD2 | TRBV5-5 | TGTGCCAGCAGCTTGGGTCCCGGACTAGCGGGAGGGAATGAGCAGTTCTTC | CASSLGPGLAGGNEQFF
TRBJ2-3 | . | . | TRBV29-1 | TGCAGCGGCCGACAGTTCCCAGATACGCAGTATTTT | CSGRQFPDTQYF
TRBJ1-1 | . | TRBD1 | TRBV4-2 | TGTGCCAGCAGCCAAGAAGGGACAGAACCTTACACTGAAGCTTTCTTT | CASSQEGTEPYTEAFF
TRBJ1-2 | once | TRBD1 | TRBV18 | TGTGCCAGCTCACACGGCGGACAGGAGGCGTATGGCTACACCTTC | CASSHGGQEAYGYTF
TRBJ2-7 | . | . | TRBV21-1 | TGTGCCAGCATCCCACCCCCACACCGACTGATCCGGGACAGGGGGCGATACGAGCAGTACTTC | CASIPPPHRLIRDRGRYEQYF
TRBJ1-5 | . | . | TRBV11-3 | TGTGCCAGCAGCTTGGGGGGACGCAATCAGCCCCAGCATTTT | CASSLGGRNQPQHF
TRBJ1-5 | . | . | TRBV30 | TGTGCCTCGGGACGGACTATAGGGCAGCCCCAGCATTTT | CASGRTIGQPQHF
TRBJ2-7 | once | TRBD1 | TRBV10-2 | TGCGCCAGCAGTGAGTCGGGACAGGGTTACGAGCAGTACTTC | CASSESGQGYEQYF
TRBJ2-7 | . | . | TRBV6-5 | TGTGCCAGCAGTTACGGGCATGGGGGGAACGAGCAGTACTTC | CASSYGHGGNEQYF
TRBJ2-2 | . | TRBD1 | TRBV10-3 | TGTGCCATCAGCAGGACAGGGACCGGGGAGCTGTTTTTT | CAISRTGTGELFF
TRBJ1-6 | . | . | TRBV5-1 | TGCGCCAGCAGCTTTGTGCCAGGCTCCTATAATTCACCCCTCCACTTT | CASSFVPGSYNSPLHF
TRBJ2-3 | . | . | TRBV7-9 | TGTGCCAGCAGCGTAGGACAGTTTCTCCTGGCAGATACGCAGTATTTT | CASSVGQFLLADTQYF
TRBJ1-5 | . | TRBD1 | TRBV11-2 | TGTGCCAGCAGCTTAGGGACAGGGGGCTCTCAGCCCCAGCATTTT | CASSLGTGGSQPQHF
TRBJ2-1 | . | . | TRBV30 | TGTGCCTGGGGGGGCCCCCGGCGGAGAGCCGGGATAACCTACAATGAGCAGTTCTTC | CAWGGPRRRAGITYNEQFF
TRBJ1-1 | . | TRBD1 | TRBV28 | TGTGCCAGCAGAAATCATCCGGGACAGATGGAAGCTTTCTTT | CASRNHPGQMEAFF
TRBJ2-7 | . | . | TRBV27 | TGTGCCAGCAGTTTAGCGCAGGGAATCTACGAGCAGTACTTC | CASSLAQGIYEQYF
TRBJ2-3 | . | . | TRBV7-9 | TGTGCCAGCAGCCCCCTTTTGAGCACAGATACGCAGTATTTT | CASSPLLSTDTQYF
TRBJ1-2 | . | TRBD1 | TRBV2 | TGTGCCAGCAGTACAGGGGACCCCTATGGCTACACCTTC | CASSTGDPYGYTF
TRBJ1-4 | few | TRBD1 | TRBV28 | TGTGCCAGCAGCCTTACCGTAACAGGGGGCTTCTCGGAAAAACTGTTTTTT | CASSLTVTGGFSEKLFF
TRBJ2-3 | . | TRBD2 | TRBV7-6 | TGTGCCAGCAGCCTGGGACTAGCGGGTTCAGATACGCAGTATTTT | CASSLGLAGSDTQYF
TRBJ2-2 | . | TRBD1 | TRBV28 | TGTGCCAGCAGTTTACGACAGGGTTGGACCGGGGAGCTGTTTTTT | CASSLRQGWTGELFF
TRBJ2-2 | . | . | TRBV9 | TGTGCCAGCAGCATCGGGTCTCGAGGAACCGGGGAGCTGTTTTTT | CASSIGSRGTGELFF
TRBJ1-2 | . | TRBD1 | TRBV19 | TGTGCCAGTAGTATCGACAGGGGCCAAAACTATGGCTACACCTTC | CASSIDRGQNYGYTF
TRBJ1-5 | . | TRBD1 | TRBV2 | TGTGCCAGCAGTACAGGGGGCGGGGGCAATCAGCCCCAGCATTTT | CASSTGGGGNQPQHF
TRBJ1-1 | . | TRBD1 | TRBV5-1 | TGCGCCAGCAGCGAACAGGGGTTGGCTGAAGCTTTCTTT | CASSEQGLAEAFF
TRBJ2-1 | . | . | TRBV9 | TGTGCCAGCAGCGTAGCTTCCAGTCCCTACAATGAGCAGTTCTTC | CASSVASSPYNEQFF
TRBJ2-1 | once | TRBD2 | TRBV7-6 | TGTGCCAGCAGCTTAGGGGGGGGTGAGCAGTTCTTC | CASSLGGGEQFF
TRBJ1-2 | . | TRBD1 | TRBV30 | TGTGCCTGGTCCAGGGGACAGAACTATGGCTACACCTTC | CAWSRGQNYGYTF
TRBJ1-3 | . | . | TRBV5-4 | TGTGCCAGCAGCCTCCGGGGGGCCTCTGGAAACACCATATATTTT | CASSLRGASGNTIYF
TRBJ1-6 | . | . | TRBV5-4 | TGTGCCAGCAGCCAATTGGGCAGGGGACGTAGTTCACCCCTCCACTTT | CASSQLGRGRSSPLHF
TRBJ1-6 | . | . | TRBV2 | TGTGCCAGCAGTGTGATGAACAGTCCCAATTCACCCCTCCACTTT | CASSVMNSPNSPLHF
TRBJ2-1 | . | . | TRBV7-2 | TGTGCCAGCAGCGTCCGGGACTACAATGAGCAGTTCTTC | CASSVRDYNEQFF
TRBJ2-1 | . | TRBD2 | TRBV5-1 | TGCGCCAGCCGCCCTAGCGGGAACACCTACAATGAGCAGTTCTTC | CASRPSGNTYNEQFF
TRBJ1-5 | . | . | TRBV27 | TGTGCCAGCAGCTCAGGGGTGGGCAATCAGCCCCAGCATTTT | CASSSGVGNQPQHF
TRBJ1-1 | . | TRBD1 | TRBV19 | TGTGCCAGTAGTACCACAGGGGGAGCTTTCTTT | CASSTTGGAFF
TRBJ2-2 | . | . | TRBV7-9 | TGTGCCAGCAGCGCTGGCGGGACCCTTGGGACCGGGGAGCTGTTTTTT | CASSAGGTLGTGELFF
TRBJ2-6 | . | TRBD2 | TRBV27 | TGTGCCAGCGATGCTAGGCGCGGGGGGGCTGGGGCCAACGTCCTGACTTTC | CASDARRGGAGANVLTF
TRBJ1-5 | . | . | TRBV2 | TGTGCCAGCAGTCTTAGTGGCAATCAGCCCCAGCATTTT | CASSLSGNQPQHF
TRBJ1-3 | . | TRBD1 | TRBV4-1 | TGCGCCAGCAGCCTCCCGGGACAGAAGGGAAACACCATATATTTT | CASSLPGQKGNTIYF